A selection of T cell receptor beta chains follows, all from one sample in a study of T cells in localized non-small cell lung cancer. Only in-frame clones appear in the TCRdb table, and some are missing; sequencing was by immunoSEQ multiplex PCR. Found here are about 1,700 clones, just over 20% of them singletons; the top ten hold roughly 12%. The sample in question was lung tumor tissue, obtained before any cancer treatment. These receptors came from a female donor at least 60 years old with stage II lung adenocarcinoma. The CDR3 runs from the conserved cysteine through the conserved F or W. The D gene is left open where the match is weak. Clone size appears in some rows only: once, few, many, or a class for an expanded clone.

D gene	J gene	V gene	clone size	CDR3 protein	CDR3 DNA
-	TRBJ1-1	TRBV6-8	few	CAISDGTYLAFF	TGTGCCATCTCCGACGGGACATATTTAGCTTTCTTT
TRBD2	TRBJ2-2	TRBV19	-	CASSMGLAGGPPGELFF	TGTGCCAGTAGTATGGGACTAGCGGGGGGGCCTCCCGGGGAGCTGTTTTTT
TRBD1	TRBJ2-2	TRBV28	few	CASSGTANTGELFF	TGTGCCAGCAGTGGGACAGCGAACACCGGGGAGCTGTTTTTT
TRBD2	TRBJ2-1	TRBV5-1	once	CASSLLTSGIYNEQFF	TGCGCCAGCAGCTTGTTAACTAGCGGAATCTACAATGAGCAGTTCTTC
-	TRBJ1-2	TRBV28	few	CASSSTGVSYTF	TGTGCCAGCAGTTCAACTGGGGTTAGCTACACCTTC
-	TRBJ2-7	TRBV18	-	CASSPPAGHEQYF	TGTGCCAGCTCACCACCAGCAGGCCACGAGCAGTACTTC
TRBD1	TRBJ2-5	TRBV29-1	-	CSVSRAQGAQYF	TGCAGCGTCTCACGGGCACAGGGGGCCCAGTACTTC
TRBD2	TRBJ2-5	TRBV11-3	-	CASSLSAGPQETQYF	TGTGCCAGCAGCTTATCAGCGGGACCCCAAGAGACCCAGTACTTC
TRBD2	TRBJ2-5	TRBV11-3	large	CASSFSGRGLTQYF	TGTGCCAGCAGCTTTAGCGGGAGGGGGTTGACCCAGTACTTC
-	TRBJ1-3	TRBV6-8	few	CASTRGSQASGNTIYF	TGTGCCAGCACCCGCGGATCGCAGGCGTCTGGAAACACCATATATTTT
-	TRBJ2-1	TRBV11-3	-	CASSLDVGAGRNEQFF	TGTGCCAGCAGCTTAGATGTCGGCGCGGGGCGGAATGAGCAGTTCTTC
-	TRBJ2-2	TRBV6-8	-	CASRGPLLVTGELFF	TGTGCCAGCAGAGGCCCTTTACTAGTAACCGGGGAGCTGTTTTTT
-	TRBJ1-6	TRBV6-8	-	CASSAGPYNSPLHF	TGTGCCAGCAGTGCTGGCCCCTACAATTCACCCCTCCACTTT
-	TRBJ2-7	TRBV28	few	CASRDGAAYEQYF	TGTGCCAGCAGGGACGGGGCTGCCTACGAGCAGTACTTC
TRBD1	TRBJ2-2	TRBV9	large	CASSPRDSLTGELFF	TGTGCCAGCAGCCCTCGGGACAGCTTAACCGGGGAGCTGTTTTTT
-	TRBJ2-1	TRBV7-6	few	CASSQTRELRDEQFF	TGTGCCAGCAGCCAAACACGGGAGCTTAGGGATGAGCAGTTCTTC
TRBD2	TRBJ2-3	TRBV6-8	few	CATKLPGTSAMLGDTQYF	TGTGCCACCAAGTTACCTGGGACTAGCGCGATGTTGGGAGATACGCAGTATTTT
-	TRBJ1-1	TRBV7-6	few	CASSLAPQNTEAFF	TGTGCCAGCAGCTTGGCCCCGCAAAACACTGAAGCTTTCTTT
TRBD1	TRBJ2-3	TRBV6-8	few	CAISPSTGGFSDTQYF	TGTGCCATCAGCCCCTCGACAGGGGGCTTCTCAGATACGCAGTATTTT
-	TRBJ1-5	TRBV11-3	medium-sized	CASSSDRGLQPQHF	TGTGCCAGCAGCTCCGATCGGGGATTGCAGCCCCAGCATTTT
-	TRBJ2-1	TRBV9	few	CASSVDGRYNEQFF	TGTGCCAGCAGCGTAGACGGAAGATACAATGAGCAGTTCTTC
-	TRBJ2-5	TRBV29-1	-	CSVATLPGETQYF	TGCAGCGTTGCCACTTTGCCGGGAGAGACCCAGTACTTC
TRBD2	TRBJ2-1	TRBV25-1	-	CASKQGASGGYYNEQFF	TGTGCCAGCAAACAGGGAGCGTCGGGGGGGTACTACAATGAGCAGTTCTTC
-	TRBJ2-3	TRBV30	few	CAWSVWWVTDTQYF	TGTGCCTGGAGTGTTTGGTGGGTCACAGATACGCAGTATTTT
-	TRBJ2-3	TRBV19	once	CASSMWARTDTQYF	TGTGCCAGTAGTATGTGGGCACGCACAGATACGCAGTATTTT
TRBD1	TRBJ1-1	TRBV6-8	-	CASSYGTVNTEAFF	TGTGCCAGCAGTTACGGGACAGTGAACACTGAAGCTTTCTTT
TRBD2	TRBJ2-1	TRBV11-3	large	CASSPPLAGGYNEQFF	TGTGCCAGCAGCCCTCCCCTAGCGGGGGGTTACAATGAGCAGTTCTTC
TRBD1	TRBJ2-7	TRBV11-3	-	CASSVDRGPQEQYF	TGTGCCAGCAGCGTGGACAGGGGGCCTCAAGAGCAGTACTTC
TRBD1	TRBJ1-3	TRBV5-1	-	CASSLGQGAGNTIYF	TGCGCCAGCAGCTTGGGACAGGGCGCTGGAAACACCATATATTTT
-	TRBJ1-2	TRBV6-8	few	CAIRETGHYGYTF	TGTGCCATCAGAGAGACAGGACACTATGGCTACACCTTC
-	TRBJ2-7	TRBV27	few	CASSLLSGGARVYEQYF	TGTGCCAGCAGTTTATTATCGGGGGGCGCGAGGGTTTACGAGCAGTACTTC
-	TRBJ1-4	TRBV6-8	few	CASTPSAGRDEKLFF	TGTGCCAGCACCCCTTCCGCAGGGCGGGATGAAAAACTGTTTTTT
-	TRBJ2-7	TRBV30	few	CAWSGGRTYEQYF	TGTGCCTGGAGTGGAGGACGGACCTACGAGCAGTACTTC
TRBD1	TRBJ1-2	TRBV6-7	-	CASSGNTGDTF	TGTGCCAGCAGTGGGAACACAGGGGACACCTTC
TRBD2	TRBJ2-5	TRBV6-8	-	CASSYSGGVYGTTQYF	TGTGCCAGCAGTTACTCGGGAGGGGTTTATGGGACGACCCAGTACTTC
-	TRBJ2-6	TRBV19	few	CASKMADNSGANVLTF	TGTGCCAGTAAGATGGCAGACAACTCTGGGGCCAACGTCCTGACTTTC
-	TRBJ2-1	TRBV11-3	few	CASSLTVTAYNEQFF	TGTGCCAGCAGCTTAACGGTTACAGCTTACAATGAGCAGTTCTTC
-	TRBJ2-5	TRBV10-1	few	CASSRAGQETQYF	TGCGCCAGCAGTCGAGCAGGGCAAGAGACCCAGTACTTC
-	TRBJ2-7	TRBV15	-	CATSRGRASYEQYF	TGTGCCACCAGCAGAGGACGGGCGAGCTACGAGCAGTACTTC
TRBD2	TRBJ2-1	TRBV11-3	few	CASSWAGGFNEQFF	TGTGCCAGCAGCTGGGCGGGGGGGTTCAATGAGCAGTTCTTC
TRBD1	TRBJ2-5	TRBV6-8	few	CASSYAGRNRGETQYF	TGTGCCAGCAGTTACGCCGGGCGGAACAGGGGAGAGACCCAGTACTTC
-	TRBJ1-6	TRBV30	-	CAWSTGTQNSPLHF	TGTGCCTGGAGCACCGGGACACAGAATTCACCCCTCCACTTT
-	TRBJ2-6	TRBV4-1	few	CASSQVGLQDLSGANVLTF	TGCGCCAGCAGCCAAGTAGGTCTTCAGGACCTCTCTGGGGCCAACGTCCTGACTTTC
-	TRBJ2-5	TRBV15	few	CATSRLGNSKETQYF	TGTGCCACCAGCAGACTGGGGAACTCCAAAGAGACCCAGTACTTC
-	TRBJ2-1	TRBV9	-	CASSALGGTTNEQFF	TGTGCCAGCAGCGCCCTCGGGGGTACGACAAATGAGCAGTTCTTC
-	TRBJ2-5	TRBV30	-	CAWSVQARPETQYF	TGTGCCTGGAGTGTACAGGCCCGGCCGGAGACCCAGTACTTC
-	TRBJ1-1	TRBV30	few	CAWSFNTEAFF	TGTGCCTGGAGTTTCAACACTGAAGCTTTCTTT
-	TRBJ2-7	TRBV18	few	CASSPKGSGGSYEQYF	TGTGCCAGCTCACCAAAAGGGTCGGGGGGCAGCTACGAGCAGTACTTC
TRBD1	TRBJ1-1	TRBV11-3	few	CASSPTGNLNTEAFF	TGTGCCAGCAGCCCGACAGGGAACTTGAACACTGAAGCTTTCTTT
TRBD1	TRBJ2-6	TRBV6-8	-	CASSVPTGQGSNVLTF	TGTGCCAGCAGTGTCCCCACGGGACAGGGATCCAACGTCCTGACTTTC
-	TRBJ2-3	TRBV2	few	CATGMAPADTQYF	TGTGCCACGGGGATGGCCCCCGCCGATACGCAGTATTTT
-	TRBJ2-3	TRBV9	-	CASSLRGYFTDTQYF	TGTGCCAGCAGCTTACGGGGCTACTTCACAGATACGCAGTATTTT
TRBD1	TRBJ2-5	TRBV11-3	few	CASSPGDRGGETQYF	TGTGCCAGCAGCCCAGGGGACAGGGGCGGGGAGACCCAGTACTTC
TRBD1	TRBJ2-5	TRBV15	once	CATSLATGQGTETQYF	TGTGCCACCAGCCTAGCAACGGGACAGGGCACAGAGACCCAGTACTTC
-	TRBJ2-3	TRBV30	-	CAWSAGDTQYF	TGTGCCTGGAGTGCGGGAGATACGCAGTATTTT
TRBD1	TRBJ1-4	TRBV11-3	-	CASSISGGANEKLFF	TGTGCCAGCAGCATTTCAGGGGGCGCGAATGAAAAACTGTTTTTT
TRBD1	TRBJ2-3	TRBV30	-	CAWSAGGYADTQYF	TGTGCCTGGAGCGCAGGGGGATACGCAGATACGCAGTATTTT
TRBD2	TRBJ2-1	TRBV28	few	CASSATGLAGLYNEQFF	TGTGCCAGCAGTGCGACGGGACTAGCGGGCTTATACAATGAGCAGTTCTTC
-	TRBJ2-5	TRBV18	-	CASSPGVKETQYF	TGTGCCAGCTCACCAGGGGTGAAGGAGACCCAGTACTTC